Below, 15 T cell receptor beta chains from the same sample are listed, as sequenced in a study of regulatory T cells in long-lasting Graves disease. Arm-PCR of CDR3 regions and iRepertoire HTBI primers were used to build TCR beta libraries. Using its own MiXCR run on the multiplex PCR reads, TCRdb lists one record per CDR3 protein. The data show under 500,000 distinct CDR3 sequences, with about a fifth seen just once and around 20% held by the top ten. Noted time point: persistent/refractory GD, antithyroid drugs over 5 years with positive TRAb. PBMC-derived RNA was used for the TCR library. The specimen comprised peripheral blood mononuclear cells (PBMCs), sampled when the disease was refractory, from a patient treated with antithyroid drugs. The receptors originated from a female donor with Graves disease.

In this sample, this clonotype turned up many times. The chain couples TRBV5-1 to TRBJ2-2; the D is unclear. Germline V CDR1 and CDR2: SGHRS, YFSETQ. Trimming pared 0 bases from V and 5 bases from J, leaving 11 bases between. The CDR3 sequence is 15 residues long. This CDR3 reads CASSLVPGYTGELFF. CDR3 DNA sequence: TGCGCCAGCAGCTTGGTACCGGGTTATACCGGGGAGCTGTTTTTT.

DNA of the CDR3: TGTGCCATCAGTGGGCTGAACACTGAAGCTTTCTTT. Its protein is CAISGLNTEAFF. V usage is TRBV10-3 and J usage is TRBJ1-1; D unresolved. Germline CDR1 is ENHRY and CDR2 is SYGVKD. Trimming shortened V by 4 bases and J by 0 bases, and 3 bases separated the two germline ends. The CDR3 consists of 12 residues.

The rearrangement links TRBV6-2 or TRBV6-3 to TRBJ2-1; D call uncertain. Germline lookup yields CDR1 MNHEY and CDR2 SVGEGT. This CDR3 contains 13 residues. Trimming shortened V by 4 bases and J by 7 bases, and 11 bases separated the two germline ends. CDR3 residues: CASSFLDRNEQFF. The CDR3, as DNA: TGTGCCAGCAGTTTTTTGGACCGGAATGAGCAGTTCTTC.

A few counts support this clonotype. The CDR3: CASSYTGEVETQYF. In nucleotides, the CDR3 is TGTGCCAGCAGCTATACAGGGGAGGTGGAGACCCAGTACTTC. The V and J genes are TRBV7-9 and TRBJ2-5; D might be TRBD1 (7 bases). V lost 4 bases and J 5 bases, leaving 14 bases between the germline ends. Germline CDR1 and CDR2: SEHNR and FQNEAQ (reference sequence). The CDR3 runs to 14 residues.

The chain carries TRBV7-3 and TRBJ2-7; D is perhaps TRBD2 (5 bases). The CDR3 runs 14 residues. V was shortened by 2 bases and J by 3 bases, with 11 bases between the two germline ends. From germline, CDR1 is SGHTA and CDR2 FQGTGA. CDR3 DNA: TGTGCCAGCAGCTTACTGGACTTGTTCTACGAGCAGTACTTC. Protein: CASSLLDLFYEQYF.

The V gene is TRBV6-1, the J gene TRBJ1-1; D perhaps matches TRBD1 (5 bases). Looked up from germline, CDR1 is MNHNS and CDR2 is SASEGT. Trimming left V 10 bases short and J 11 bases short, with 17 bases between. This CDR3 comprises 11 residues. The CDR3 region is CATRDGGDAFF. Here the CDR3 DNA reads TGTGCCACCAGAGACGGAGGGGATGCTTTCTTT.

This clonotype was counted many times. V gene TRBV14 combines with J gene TRBJ2-7; TRBD2 aligns across 11 bases. V lost 0 bases to trimming and J lost 3 bases; unmatched junction nucleotides: 7. CDR1 is SGHDN, CDR2 FVKESK, per germline. This CDR3 comprises 17 residues. The CDR3 region is CASSQEYGTSGNYEQYF. Here the CDR3 DNA reads TGTGCCAGCAGCCAAGAATACGGGACTAGCGGTAACTACGAGCAGTACTTC.

This clonotype appeared many times. The chain has TRBV28 and TRBJ2-2, with D possibly TRBD1 on 5 matching bases. Between the trimmed V and J ends, which lost 6 bases and 0 bases, there was a span of 11 bases. The length of the CDR3 is 15 residues. CDR1 MDHEN and CDR2 SYDVKM come from the germline V gene. CDR3 loop: CASRPQGTNTGELFF. The CDR3 DNA sequence: TGTGCCAGCAGACCTCAGGGAACGAACACCGGGGAGCTGTTTTTT.

This clonotype was detected many times. CDR3 loop: CASSLVQDEKLFF. The DNA of the CDR3 is TGTGCCAGCAGCTTAGTTCAGGATGAAAAACTGTTTTTT. The chain is built from TRBV7-2 and TRBJ1-4; D is unclear. Germline CDR1 reads SGHTA; CDR2 reads FQGNSA. The germline V and J ends were trimmed by 1 base and 6 bases, with 6 bases remaining between them. This CDR3 spans 13 amino acids.

This clonotype was observed a handful of times. This sequence joins TRBV7-2 and TRBJ2-1; TRBD2 aligns across 7 bases. From germline, CDR1 is SGHTA and CDR2 FQGNSA. This CDR3 is built from 13 residues. Trimming cost V 2 bases and J 13 bases; bases outside gene matches: 8. CDR3 in amino acids: CASSLWAGVDQFF. The CDR3 DNA sequence: TGTGCCAGCAGCTTATGGGCGGGAGTCGACCAGTTCTTC.

This clonotype occurred a few times. The rearrangement links TRBV10-1 to TRBJ1-2; D is ambiguous. The CDR3 contains 14 residues. The ends were cut back, 0 bases at V and 8 bases at J, with 13 bases in the middle. Germline-derived CDR1 and CDR2 are WNHNN and SYGVQD (reference sequence). The CDR3 sequence: CASSESLVAEGYTF. The CDR3 DNA reads as TGCGCCAGCAGTGAGTCGCTGGTAGCGGAAGGCTACACCTTC.

This clonotype showed up just a few times. CDR3 DNA sequence: TGTGCCAGCAAGGGGGGGTCCGGGACGGGTTCTTACGAGCAGTACTTC. Its protein is CASKGGSGTGSYEQYF. The chain is built from TRBV27 and TRBJ2-7; weak D call: TRBD2 (7 bases). CDR3 size: 16 residues. Germline assignment: CDR1 MNHEY and CDR2 SMNVEV (reference sequence). V was cut by 7 bases and J by 4 bases, with 23 bases left in between.

This clonotype has a count of ten or more. The V call is TRBV12-3 or TRBV12-4, the J call TRBJ1-5, with D possibly TRBD1 on 6 matching bases. V was trimmed by 7 bases and J by 0 bases, leaving 10 bases between them. The CDR3 sequence is 14 residues long. CDR3 coding DNA: TGTGCCAGCAATCAGGGGTATAGCAATCAGCCCCAGCATTTT. This encodes CASNQGYSNQPQHF.

This clonotype was detected only a few times. This sequence joins TRBV4-1 and TRBJ2-5; 9 positions match TRBD2. With V trimmed by 1 base and J by 5 bases, 8 bases remained unmatched. The germline V gene encodes CDR1 MGHRA and CDR2 YSYEKL. The CDR3 runs 16 residues. CDR3 in DNA: TGCGCCAGCAGCCAAGTCTATGCGGGAGGGCCGGAGACCCAGTACTTC. It is translated as CASSQVYAGGPETQYF.

This clonotype was found many times. The rearrangement links TRBV6-1 to TRBJ1-2; TRBD1 might be the D (5 bases). CDR3 size: 14 residues. V lost 6 bases and J 10 bases, leaving 21 bases between the germline ends. Germline V gene sequence: CDR1 MNHNS, CDR2 SASEGT. The CDR3 bases are TGTGCCAGCAGCCACGGGACGGGAGGCGGTCCCTACACCTTC. Residues: CASSHGTGGGPYTF.